The 3 T cell receptor beta chains presented below share a single source sample, sequenced in a study of blood T cells in healthy people across ages (dated by TCRdb to between 2015 and 2017). Libraries were built with 5' RACE. Sequencing relied on an Illumina HiSeq 2500. A second PCR of roughly 7 to 12 cycles was run with a J-beta primer mix and a sample-barcoded 5' primer. In TCRdb, the public reads were trimmed at Q25 with fastp and aligned with MiXCR, with productive beta chains retained. Rows are unified per CDR3 protein, each entry keeping the most common DNA and genes. The table for this sample lists nearly 1 million distinct CDR3 sequences; 51% of them were counted only once. The biggest ten clones account for around 21% of the sample. Sequences were obtained from blood. Source of these receptors: a woman in her sixties in good health.

The sample holds a few counts of this clonotype. DNA for the CDR3: TGCAGCGTCGGGACAGGGGAAGGGTATGGCTACACCTTC. The encoded protein is CSVGTGEGYGYTF. This chain uses TRBV29-1 with TRBJ1-2; 10 nucleotides align to TRBD1. Germline CDR1 is SQVTM and CDR2 is ANQGSEA. The CDR3 is 13 residues long. With 6 bases clipped from V and 5 bases from J, the junction kept 6 bases outside the gene matches.

Only a few counts were recorded for this clonotype. The chain joins TRBV4-1 to TRBJ1-5; D unresolved. Per the germline V gene, CDR1 is MGHRA and CDR2 is YSYEKL. V was shortened by 4 bases and J by 2 bases, with 9 bases between the two germline ends. The CDR3 runs to 14 residues. CDR3 bases: TGCGCCAGCAGCCCGTTCTACGGCAATCAGCCCCAGCATTTT. Translated, it gives CASSPFYGNQPQHF.

The V and J genes are TRBV24-1 and TRBJ2-1, with TRBD2 matching over 8 bases. Germline lookup yields CDR1 KGHDR and CDR2 SFDVKD. The J segment lost 8 bases and the V segment lost 5 bases, leaving 7 bases of the junction unmatched. The CDR3 is made up of 14 amino acids. For the CDR3, the DNA is TGTGCCACCAGTGGGGGACTAGTTAGGTATGAGCAGTTCTTC. The encoded protein is CATSGGLVRYEQFF.